Listed below are T cell receptor beta chains from one sample, sequenced in a study of T-cell memory formation after mild COVID-19. One entry per CDR3 protein results from TCRdb running MiXCR on the 5' RACE reads. In the table there are hundreds of thousands of distinct CDR3 sequences, more than 15% of which are singletons. Source material: PBMCs or a T cell subset sorted from them (not recorded which). The receptors shown here come from a man in his late teens or twenties who had mild COVID-19 (a few samples of this study predate the infection). Cell type and time point are not known. CDR3s include the opening cysteine and the closing phenylalanine or tryptophan. D genes are given only for firm matches. Rows give clone size only sometimes, using once, few, many, or a class for an expanded clone.

- | - | TRBJ1-3 | TRBV19 | CASRPDGSSGNTIYF | TGTGCCAGTAGACCCGACGGAAGCTCTGGAAACACCATATATTTT
few | - | TRBJ1-1 | TRBV19 | CATSWDKYTEAFF | TGTGCCACCTCCTGGGACAAATACACTGAAGCTTTCTTT
- | TRBD2 | TRBJ2-1 | TRBV6-2/TRBV6-3 | CASSRTSGGAYNEQFF | TGTGCCAGCAGCCGGACTAGCGGGGGGGCCTACAATGAGCAGTTCTTC
- | - | TRBJ2-7 | TRBV21-1 | CASDPQGPSSYEQYF | TGTGCCAGCGACCCACAGGGCCCGAGCTCCTACGAGCAGTACTTC
few | - | TRBJ2-1 | TRBV7-2 | CASSLVRQPNEQFF | TGTGCCAGCAGCTTAGTTCGGCAGCCCAATGAGCAGTTCTTC
- | - | TRBJ1-1 | TRBV7-2 | CASSFDTNTEAFF | TGTGCCAGCAGCTTTGACACAAACACTGAAGCTTTCTTT
- | - | TRBJ2-1 | TRBV7-3 | CASSPTGREQFF | TGTGCCAGCAGCCCTACAGGGCGTGAGCAGTTCTTC
- | - | TRBJ2-3 | TRBV24-1 | CATRLRDEADTQYF | TGTGCCACCAGACTCAGGGATGAGGCAGATACGCAGTATTTT
few | - | TRBJ2-7 | TRBV4-1 | CASSLSGWSSYEQYF | TGCGCCAGCAGCCTGAGCGGCTGGAGCTCCTACGAGCAGTACTTC
few | - | TRBJ2-2 | TRBV5-1 | CASSLQGSDTGELFF | TGCGCCAGCAGCTTGCAGGGTTCAGACACCGGGGAGCTGTTTTTT
- | - | TRBJ2-2 | TRBV5-6 | CASSFGALGELFF | TGTGCCAGCAGCTTTGGGGCGCTCGGGGAGCTGTTTTTT
few | TRBD2 | TRBJ2-3 | TRBV7-2 | CASSFSGGQGDTQYF | TGTGCCAGCAGCTTTAGCGGGGGGCAGGGAGATACGCAGTATTTT
- | - | TRBJ2-6 | TRBV3-1 | CASSQEAGYRSGANVLTF | TGTGCCAGCAGCCAAGAGGCGGGGTATCGCTCTGGGGCCAACGTCCTGACTTTC
few | - | TRBJ2-3 | TRBV7-2 | CASRHPQMYTDTQYF | TGTGCCAGCAGACACCCTCAGATGTACACAGATACGCAGTATTTT
- | - | TRBJ2-2 | TRBV19 | CASSINPAGELFF | TGTGCCAGTAGTATAAATCCGGCCGGGGAGCTGTTTTTT
few | TRBD1 | TRBJ1-1 | TRBV6-5 | CASRGQGDTEAFF | TGTGCCAGCAGGGGACAGGGAGACACTGAAGCTTTCTTT
few | - | TRBJ2-3 | TRBV4-3 | CASSQLAGPRADTQYF | TGCGCCAGCAGCCAGCTAGCCGGGCCCAGGGCAGATACGCAGTATTTT
- | - | TRBJ2-3 | TRBV19 | CASSPEGRGADTQYF | TGTGCCAGTAGTCCCGAGGGAAGAGGCGCAGATACGCAGTATTTT